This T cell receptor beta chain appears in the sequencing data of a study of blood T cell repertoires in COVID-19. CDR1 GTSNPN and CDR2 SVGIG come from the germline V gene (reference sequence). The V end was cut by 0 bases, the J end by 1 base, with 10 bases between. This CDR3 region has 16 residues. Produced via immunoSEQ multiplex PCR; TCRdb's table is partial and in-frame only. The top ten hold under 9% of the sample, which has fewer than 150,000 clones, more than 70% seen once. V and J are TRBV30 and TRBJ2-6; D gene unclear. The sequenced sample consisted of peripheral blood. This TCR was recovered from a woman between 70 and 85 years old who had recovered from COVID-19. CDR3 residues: CAWSVRFGSGANVLTF. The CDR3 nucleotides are TGTGCCTGGAGTGTAAGATTCGGGTCTGGGGCCAACGTCCTGACTTTC.